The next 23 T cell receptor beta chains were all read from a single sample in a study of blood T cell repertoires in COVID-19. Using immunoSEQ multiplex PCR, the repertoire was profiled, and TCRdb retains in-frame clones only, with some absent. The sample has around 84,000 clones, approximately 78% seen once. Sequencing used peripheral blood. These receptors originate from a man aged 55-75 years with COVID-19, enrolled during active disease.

Here the CDR3 DNA reads TGTGCCAGCAGCCAGGCGACAGGGATTCAAGAGACCCAGTACTTC. This codes for CASSQATGIQETQYF. This sequence joins TRBV3-1 (or the pseudogene TRBV3-2) and TRBJ2-5; 7 bases align to TRBD1. CDR1 LGHDT and CDR2 YNNKEL come from the germline V gene (reference sequence). V lost 3 bases to trimming and J lost 2 bases; unmatched junction nucleotides: 6. CDR3 size: 15 residues.

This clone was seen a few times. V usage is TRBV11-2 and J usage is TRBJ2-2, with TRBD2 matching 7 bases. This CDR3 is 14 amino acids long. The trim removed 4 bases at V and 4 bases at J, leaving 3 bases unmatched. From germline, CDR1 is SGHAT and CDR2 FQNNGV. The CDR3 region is CASSSLAGTGELFF. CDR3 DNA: TGTGCCAGCAGCTCCTTAGCGGGCACCGGGGAGCTGTTTTTT.

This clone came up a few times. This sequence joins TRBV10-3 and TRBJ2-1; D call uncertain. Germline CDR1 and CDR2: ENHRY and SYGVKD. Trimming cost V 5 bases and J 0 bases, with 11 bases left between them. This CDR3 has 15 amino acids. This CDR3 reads CAISKTEDSYNEQFF. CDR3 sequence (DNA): TGTGCCATCAGTAAGACTGAAGACTCCTACAATGAGCAGTTCTTC.

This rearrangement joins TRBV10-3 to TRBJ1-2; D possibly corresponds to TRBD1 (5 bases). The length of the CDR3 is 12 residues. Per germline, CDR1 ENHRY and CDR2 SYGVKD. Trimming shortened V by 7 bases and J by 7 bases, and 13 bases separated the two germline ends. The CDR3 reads CAITPGMGGYTF. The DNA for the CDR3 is TGTGCCATCACTCCAGGGATGGGTGGCTACACCTTC.

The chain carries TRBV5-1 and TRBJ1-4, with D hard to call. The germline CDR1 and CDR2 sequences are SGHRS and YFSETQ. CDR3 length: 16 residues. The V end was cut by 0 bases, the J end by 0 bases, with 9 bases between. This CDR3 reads CASSLAGSATNEKLFF. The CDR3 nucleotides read TGCGCCAGCAGCTTGGCGGGGTCTGCAACTAATGAAAAACTGTTTTTT.

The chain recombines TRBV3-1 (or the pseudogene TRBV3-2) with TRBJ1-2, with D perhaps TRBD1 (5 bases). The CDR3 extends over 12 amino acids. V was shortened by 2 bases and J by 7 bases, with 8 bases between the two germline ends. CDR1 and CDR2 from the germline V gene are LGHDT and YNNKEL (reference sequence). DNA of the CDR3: TGTGCCAGCAGCCAACAGGGCCTTGGCTACACCTTC. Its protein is CASSQQGLGYTF.

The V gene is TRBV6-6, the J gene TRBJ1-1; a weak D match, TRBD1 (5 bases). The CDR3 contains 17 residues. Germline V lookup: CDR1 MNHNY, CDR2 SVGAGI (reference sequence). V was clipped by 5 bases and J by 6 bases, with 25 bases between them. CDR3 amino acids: CASSPTRRGDYVPEAFF. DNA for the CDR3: TGTGCCAGCAGTCCCACAAGGAGGGGCGATTATGTCCCTGAAGCTTTCTTT.

CDR3: CASTRIGDGRAEQFF. In DNA, the CDR3 is TGTGCCAGCACCCGAATTGGAGACGGTCGTGCTGAGCAGTTCTTC. The chain uses TRBV3-1 (or the pseudogene TRBV3-2) and TRBJ2-1; D call uncertain. The CDR3 has 15 residues. The V gene's germline CDR1 is LGHDT and CDR2 YNNKEL (reference sequence). Trimming shortened V by 7 bases and J by 9 bases, and 22 bases separated the two germline ends.

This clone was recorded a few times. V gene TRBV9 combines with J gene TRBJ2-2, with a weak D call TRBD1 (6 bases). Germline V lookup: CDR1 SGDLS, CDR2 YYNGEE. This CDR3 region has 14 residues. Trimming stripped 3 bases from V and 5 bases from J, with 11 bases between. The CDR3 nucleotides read TGTGCCAGCAGCGCTCCACAGGGAACCGGGGAGCTGTTTTTT. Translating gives CASSAPQGTGELFF. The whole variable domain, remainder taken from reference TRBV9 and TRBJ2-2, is DSGVTQTPKHLITATGQRVTLRCSPRSGDLSVYWYQQSLDQGLQFLIQYYNGEERAKGNILERFSAQQFPDLHSELNLSSLELGDSALYFCASSAPQGTGELFFGEGSRLTVL.

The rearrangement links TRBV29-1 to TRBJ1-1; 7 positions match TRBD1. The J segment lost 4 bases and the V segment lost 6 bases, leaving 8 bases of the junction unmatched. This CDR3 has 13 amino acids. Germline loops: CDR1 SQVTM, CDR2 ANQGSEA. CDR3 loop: CSVLGDSGTEAFF. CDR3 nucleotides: TGCAGCGTCCTTGGGGACAGTGGCACTGAAGCTTTCTTT.

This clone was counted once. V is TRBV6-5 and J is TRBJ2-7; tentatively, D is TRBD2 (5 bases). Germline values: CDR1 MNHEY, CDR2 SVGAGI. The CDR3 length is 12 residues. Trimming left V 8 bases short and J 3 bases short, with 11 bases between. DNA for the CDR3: TGTGCCAGCTCCCTCGGACTCTACGAGCAGTACTTC. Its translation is CASSLGLYEQYF.

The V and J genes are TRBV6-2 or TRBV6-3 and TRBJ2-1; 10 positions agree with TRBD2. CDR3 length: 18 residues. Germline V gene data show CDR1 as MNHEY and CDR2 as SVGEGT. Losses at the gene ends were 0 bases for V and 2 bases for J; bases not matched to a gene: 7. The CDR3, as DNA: TGTGCCAGCAGTTACTCCCTAGCGGGAGTAGGCCCCTACAATGAGCAGTTCTTC. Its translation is CASSYSLAGVGPYNEQFF.

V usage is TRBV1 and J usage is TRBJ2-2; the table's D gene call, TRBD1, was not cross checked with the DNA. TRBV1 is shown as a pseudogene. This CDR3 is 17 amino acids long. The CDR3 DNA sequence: TGCACCAGCAGCCAAGAAGAAAGGGGTGTGGACACCGGGGAGCTGTTTTTT. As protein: CTSSQEERGVDTGELFF.

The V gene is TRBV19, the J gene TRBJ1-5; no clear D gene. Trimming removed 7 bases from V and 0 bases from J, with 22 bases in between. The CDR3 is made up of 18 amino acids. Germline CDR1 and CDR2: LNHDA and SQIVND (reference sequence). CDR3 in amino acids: CASTSVRQSSLSNQPQHF. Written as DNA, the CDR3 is TGTGCCAGTACCTCAGTGAGACAATCATCCCTTAGCAATCAGCCCCAGCATTTT.

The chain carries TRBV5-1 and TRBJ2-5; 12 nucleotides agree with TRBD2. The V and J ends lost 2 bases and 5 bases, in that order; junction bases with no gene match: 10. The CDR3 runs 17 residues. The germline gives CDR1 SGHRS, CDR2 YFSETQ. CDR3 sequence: CASSFQTRLAGDETQYF. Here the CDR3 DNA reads TGCGCCAGCAGCTTCCAAACACGACTAGCGGGGGACGAGACCCAGTACTTC.

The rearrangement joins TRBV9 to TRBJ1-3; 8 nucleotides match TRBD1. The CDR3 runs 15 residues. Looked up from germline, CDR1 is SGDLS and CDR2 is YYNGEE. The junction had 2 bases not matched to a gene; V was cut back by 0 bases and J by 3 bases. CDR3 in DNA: TGTGCCAGCAGCGTAGGGACAGGGTATGGAAACACCATATATTTT. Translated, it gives CASSVGTGYGNTIYF. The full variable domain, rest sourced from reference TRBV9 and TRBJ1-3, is DSGVTQTPKHLITATGQRVTLRCSPRSGDLSVYWYQQSLDQGLQFLIQYYNGEERAKGNILERFSAQQFPDLHSELNLSSLELGDSALYFCASSVGTGYGNTIYFGEGSWLTVV.

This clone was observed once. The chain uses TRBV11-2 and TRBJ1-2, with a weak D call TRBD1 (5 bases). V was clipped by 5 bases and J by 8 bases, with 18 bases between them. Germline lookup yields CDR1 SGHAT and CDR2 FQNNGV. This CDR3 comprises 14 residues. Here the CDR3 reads CASSPSGGGRGYTF. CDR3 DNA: TGTGCCAGCAGCCCCTCCGGCGGGGGTAGAGGCTACACCTTC.

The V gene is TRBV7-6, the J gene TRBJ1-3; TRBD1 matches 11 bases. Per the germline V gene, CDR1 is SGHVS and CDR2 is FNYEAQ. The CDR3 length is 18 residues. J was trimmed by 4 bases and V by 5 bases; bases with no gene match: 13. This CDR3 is CASSPTPGQGGAGNTIYF. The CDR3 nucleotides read TGTGCCAGCAGCCCCACCCCGGGACAGGGGGGCGCAGGAAACACCATATATTTT.

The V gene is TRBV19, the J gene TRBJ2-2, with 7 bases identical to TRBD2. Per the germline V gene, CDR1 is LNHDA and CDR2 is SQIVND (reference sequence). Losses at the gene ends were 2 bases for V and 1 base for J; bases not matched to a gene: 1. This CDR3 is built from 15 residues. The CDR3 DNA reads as TGTGCCAGTAGTATAAGGACTAGGAACACCGGGGAGCTGTTTTTT. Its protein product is CASSIRTRNTGELFF.

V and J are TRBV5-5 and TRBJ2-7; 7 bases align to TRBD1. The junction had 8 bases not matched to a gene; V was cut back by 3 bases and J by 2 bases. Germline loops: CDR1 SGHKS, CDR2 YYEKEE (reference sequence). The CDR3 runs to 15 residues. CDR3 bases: TGTGCCAGCAGCTCGAACCGGGACAGAGCCTACGAGCAGTACTTC. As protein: CASSSNRDRAYEQYF.

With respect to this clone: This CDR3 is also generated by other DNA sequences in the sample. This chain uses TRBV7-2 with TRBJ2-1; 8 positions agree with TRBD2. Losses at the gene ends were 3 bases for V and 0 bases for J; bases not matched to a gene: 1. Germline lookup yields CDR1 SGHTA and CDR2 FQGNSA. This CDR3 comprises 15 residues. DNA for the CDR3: TGTGCCAGCAGCTTGGGGACTAGCTCCTACAATGAGCAGTTCTTC. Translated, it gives CASSLGTSSYNEQFF.

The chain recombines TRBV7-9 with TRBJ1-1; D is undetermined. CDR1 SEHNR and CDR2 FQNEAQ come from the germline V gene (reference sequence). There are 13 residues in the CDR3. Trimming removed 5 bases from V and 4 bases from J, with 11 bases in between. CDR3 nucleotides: TGTGCCAGCAGCGGGAGGGTTAGCACTGAAGCTTTCTTT. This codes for CASSGRVSTEAFF.

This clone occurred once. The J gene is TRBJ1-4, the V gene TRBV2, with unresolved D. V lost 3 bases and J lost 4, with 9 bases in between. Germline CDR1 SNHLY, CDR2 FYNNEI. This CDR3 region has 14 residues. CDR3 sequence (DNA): TGTGCCAGCAGTGAGGCACACCTTAATGAAAAACTGTTTTTT. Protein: CASSEAHLNEKLFF.